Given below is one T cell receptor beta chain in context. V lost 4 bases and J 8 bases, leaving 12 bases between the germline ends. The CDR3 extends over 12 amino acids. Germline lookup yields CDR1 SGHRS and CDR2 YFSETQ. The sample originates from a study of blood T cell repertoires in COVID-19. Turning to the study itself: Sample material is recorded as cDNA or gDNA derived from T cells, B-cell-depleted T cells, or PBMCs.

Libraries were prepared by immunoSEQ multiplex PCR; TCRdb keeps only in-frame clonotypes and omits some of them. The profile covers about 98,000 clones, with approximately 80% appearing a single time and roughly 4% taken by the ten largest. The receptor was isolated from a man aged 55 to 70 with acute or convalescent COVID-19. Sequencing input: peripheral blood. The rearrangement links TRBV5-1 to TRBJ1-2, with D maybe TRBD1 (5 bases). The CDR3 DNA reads TGCGCCAGCAGCCCAGGGATACAGGGCTACACCTTC. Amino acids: CASSPGIQGYTF.